The table lists the clone carrying this T cell receptor beta chain with many counts. The antigen remains unidentified. At one end, the junction sequence differs from germline, possibly due to a read error. This sample was taken from a study of post-analysis software for immune sequencing data. Findings and caveats of the study: In patients, five TRBV segments were more frequent than in controls, with TRBV5-6, TRBV5-1 and TRBV20-1 among them.

Presence of unique molecular identifiers characterized the TCR beta cDNA libraries. Input populations of roughly 0.95 to 10 million T cells gave rise to approximately 500,000 cDNA molecules. TCRdb re-analysed the PCR reads in MiXCR, keeping a single row per CDR3 protein. The table includes hundreds of thousands of distinct CDR3 sequences, roughly two fifths detected once. The CDR3 contains 11 residues. CDR1 is ENHRY and CDR2 is SYGVKD in the germline V gene. The sample was blood. The sequence was obtained from a girl under 18 with multiple sclerosis. This sequence joins TRBV10-3 and TRBJ2-7; D is unresolved. The CDR3 DNA follows: TGTGCCATCAGTGACTCCGACGAGCAGTACTTC. Translating it yields CAISDSDEQYF.